Presented here are 15 T cell receptor beta chains from one specimen sequenced in a study of tumor-infiltrating lymphocytes in primary liver carcinoma. Starting material of roughly 550 ng total RNA yielded TCR beta cDNA via a constant-region primer. Slightly modified ARM-PCR served as the procedure for the TCR beta libraries. These libraries came from three rounds of nested multiplex PCR. TRBV1-TRBV30 forward and Cbeta reverse primers drove the first two roughly 9-cycle rounds. TCRdb independently ran MiXCR on the multiplex PCR reads; one entry per CDR3 protein. The repertoire consists of under 85,000 distinct CDR3 sequences, with around 70% occurring once and the leading ten covering approximately 19%. Co-extraction yielded RNA and DNA from roughly 20-30 mg of unsorted bulk tissue. Sequencing was performed on liver tumor tissue from sampling region 1. Subset: tumor region T1, superior pole. The receptor source for this set is a man aged 40-49 years with primary liver carcinoma and hepatitis B virus infection.

The CDR3, as DNA: TGTGCCGACAGGGGAAGGACAGGGGGCCAAGAGACCCAGTACTTC. This encodes CADRGRTGGQETQYF. The chain is built from TRBV12-3 or TRBV12-4 and TRBJ2-5, with 10 bases matching TRBD1. The CDR3 totals 15 residues. Unmatched junction bases numbered 10, after V lost 11 bases and J lost 1 base.

This clonotype was recorded only once. Just one base apart from a much larger clone, this may be a read error. The CDR3 is CASSSRVAGEEEYF. Here the CDR3 DNA reads TGTGCCAGCAGTTCCCGGGTAGCGGGAGAAGAGGAGTACTTC. The V and J genes are TRBV28 and TRBJ2-7; TRBD2 agrees at 9 bases. The CDR3 contains 14 residues. V lost 4 bases, J lost 11 bases, and 12 bases stayed unmatched. Germline V lookup: CDR1 MDHEN, CDR2 SYDVKM.

In its sample, this clonotype was seen a few times. This chain connects TRBV28 to TRBJ1-4; unclear D gene. The V end was cut by 3 bases, the J end by 6 bases, with 14 bases between. Germline CDR1 and CDR2: MDHEN and SYDVKM. The length of the CDR3 is 15 residues. The CDR3 sequence: CASSLGSAGDEKLFF. As DNA, the CDR3 is TGTGCCAGCAGTTTGGGGTCGGCCGGGGATGAAAAACTGTTTTTT. Full variable domain (rest looked up from reference TRBV28 and TRBJ1-4): DVKVTQSSRYLVKRTGEKVFLECVQDMDHENMFWYRQDPGLGLRLIYFSYDVKMKEKGDIPEGYSVSREKKERFSLILESASTNQTSMYLCASSLGSAGDEKLFFGSGTQLSVL.

Remarks on this clonotype: A read error may account for a junction end that differs from germline. The chain is built from TRBV28 and TRBJ1-2; D is uncertain. CDR1 MDHEN and CDR2 SYDVKM come from the germline V gene. The CDR3 has 15 residues. In DNA, the CDR3 is TGTGCCAGCAGTTTAGCGCACGGCTTGAACTATGACTACACCTTC. Protein: CASSLAHGLNYDYTF.

Concerning this clonotype itself: One end of the junction fails to match germline, which may point to a read error. The chain is built from TRBV11-2 and TRBJ2-1; 7 nucleotides agree with TRBD2. CDR3 length: 15 amino acids. In germline, CDR1 is SGHAT, CDR2 FQNNGV. The CDR3 reads CASSWGGNSYNEQFF. Written as DNA, the CDR3 is TGTGCCAGTAGCTGGGGGGGAAACTCCTACAATGAGCAGTTCTTC.

As regards this clonotype: Without the conserved terminal phenylalanine or tryptophan, this CDR3 likely stems from a read error. This sequence joins TRBV10-3 and TRBJ2-1; D is ambiguous. This CDR3 spans 13 amino acids. The V and J ends lost 9 bases and 7 bases respectively, with 16 bases between them. The germline V gene encodes CDR1 ENHRY and CDR2 SYGVKD. CDR3 loop: CAIRLEVRNEQFI. The CDR3 region has the DNA TGTGCCATAAGACTGGAAGTGAGAAATGAGCAGTTCATC.

A word on this clonotype: One end of the junction is discordant with germline, which a read error may explain. V usage is TRBV4-2 and J usage is TRBJ2-7; TRBD2 might be the D (5 bases). The CDR3 totals 16 residues. Per germline, CDR1 LGHNA and CDR2 YNFKEQ. The CDR3 nucleotides are TGTGCCAGCAGCCAAGGGTTCCGCGCTAGCCCCTACAAGCAGTACTTC. As protein: CASSQGFRASPYKQYF.

This clonotype turned up a few times. The CDR3 carries no conserved terminal phenylalanine or tryptophan, so it likely arises from a read error. V gene TRBV4-1 combines with J gene TRBJ2-2; D possibly corresponds to TRBD1 (7 bases). From germline, CDR1 is MGHRA and CDR2 YSYEKL. The CDR3 contains 14 residues. CDR3 sequence: CVSRLGGQGGELFS. As DNA, the CDR3 is TGCGTCAGCAGACTAGGGGGCCAGGGCGGGGAGCTGTTTTCT.

This clonotype was detected ten times or more. J is TRBJ2-3 and V is TRBV30; 9 nucleotides line up with TRBD1. The V gene end was trimmed by 3 bases and the J gene end by 4 bases; junction bases not matched to a gene: 5. Germline CDR1 reads GTSNPN; CDR2 reads SVGIG (reference sequence). The CDR3 has 14 residues. The CDR3 protein is CAWRLTGGADTQYF. In nucleotides, the CDR3 is TGTGCCTGGAGGTTAACAGGGGGCGCAGATACGCAGTATTTT.

This clonotype came up a few times. The chain recombines TRBV2 with TRBJ2-1; no definite D call. This CDR3 has 13 amino acids. Germline V gene lookup returns CDR1 SNHLY and CDR2 FYNNEI. Trimming left V 7 bases short and J 5 bases short, with 12 bases between. The CDR3 region has the DNA TGTGCCAGCAAGGCTAGTGCCAACAATGAGCAGTTCTTC. Translation gives CASKASANNEQFF.

V usage is TRBV7-8 and J usage is TRBJ2-1; D unresolved. The germline gives CDR1 SGHVS, CDR2 FQNEAQ. CDR3 length equals 16 residues. The chain's CDR3 is CVTGRTPSSSYNEQFF. The CDR3 nucleotides are TGTGTCACCGGGCGAACCCCGTCCTCTTCCTACAATGAGCAGTTCTTC.

Concerning this clonotype itself: One junction end does not reproduce the germline sequence, and a read error may be involved. V is TRBV11-2 and J is TRBJ2-1, with 8 bases identical to TRBD2. CDR3 size: 16 residues. Germline lookup yields CDR1 SGHAT and CDR2 FQNNGV. The CDR3 coding sequence is TGTGCCGGCAGCTCGGATATCGGACTAGCCTTGGGTGAGCAGTTCTTC. It encodes CAGSSDIGLALGEQFF.

About this clonotype itself: At one of its ends the junction is not consistent with the germline gene, which may arise from a read error. This chain joins TRBV11-2 and TRBJ2-1, with 7 bases fitting TRBD1. This CDR3 has 14 residues. Germline V lookup: CDR1 SGHAT, CDR2 FQNNGV. The CDR3, as DNA: TGTGCCAGCGGGTTGGACAGGTCCTACAATGGGCAGTCCTTC. As protein: CASGLDRSYNGQSF.

Comment on this clonotype: It may be a read error: a sequence one base away is much more abundant. The chain recombines TRBV20-1 with TRBJ1-4; 7 bases align to TRBD1. Germline CDR1 DFQATT, CDR2 SNEGSKA (reference sequence). The CDR3 has 15 amino acids. V was pared by 0 bases and J by 4 bases, with 5 bases of the junction left unmatched. The CDR3 loop reads CSARDVGTVNEKLFF. Here the CDR3 DNA reads TGCAGTGCTAGAGATGTGGGGACAGTTAATGAAAAACTGTTTTTT.

Remarks on this clonotype: In this CDR3 the conserved last residue, phenylalanine or tryptophan, is missing, so a read error is likely. The chain recombines TRBV11-2 with TRBJ2-2, with D possibly TRBD1 on 6 matching bases. This CDR3 has 16 residues. Trimming removed 9 bases from V and 2 bases from J, with 19 bases in between. Germline V CDR1 and CDR2: SGHAT, FQNNGV. CDR3 region: CASSAPGQANTGELFY. CDR3 bases: TGTGCCAGTAGCGCCCCGGGACAAGCAAACACCGGGGAGCTGTTTTAT.